The entry that follows covers one T cell receptor (beta chain) sequence. Its recognized antigen is unknown. Per-base qualities were not stored, and no clone one base away is much larger. Interpreted using the paper, the time point label stands for: about 28 days (+/-7) after the second vaccine dose. Because spike-specific TCR depth and breadth did not differ between the two schedules, AZD1222 recipients who got a second dose at roughly 4 weeks were pooled with those who got a second dose at roughly 12 weeks. Vaccinee samples came from UK trials COV001 and COV002, including a single-blind randomized controlled phase 2/3 trial of AZD1222 (ChAdOx1 nCoV-19) in healthy adults. For TCRbeta chain sequencing, PBMC samples from trial participants were taken at day 0 and at day 28 after the second dose. The CDR3 regions of human TCRbeta chains were analyzed by immunosequencing. From the authors' description of their analysis: TCRs in the repertoires were matched against a reference library of SARS-CoV-2-specific TCRs that had been generated with the MIRA antigen-specificity platform. Breadth meant the fraction of unique TCRs that were SARS-CoV-2-associated, whereas depth meant the fraction of total T cells that were SARS-CoV-2-associated. Using the MIRA data, each spike-specific TCR was mapped to the spike region that the TCR reacts to and placed in a CD4 or CD8 class. Log10-transformed breadth and depth values were compared by one-way ANOVA with Sidak's multiple comparisons tests. TCRdb provides this immuneACCESS table in a form limited to in-frame rearrangements. Some clones are lacking; in checked studies, under half of them reflect an unresolved V gene, and why the rest are absent is not known. Clonal size and the V and J genes are those of that table, whereas D and trimming came from the DNA. This sample lists about 120,000 clones; approximately 90% were detected once. More than 7% of the sample comes from the top ten.

From a lookup of the germline V gene, CDR1 and CDR2 are SGHRS and YFSETQ. Compared with germline, V lacks 0 bases and J lacks 6 bases; bases without a gene match: 8. The CDR3 spans 15 residues, from the cysteine through the phenylalanine. Only the CDR3 region is kept as DNA, spanning 45 bases read in frame from base 1. The data are from a study of T cell responses to AZD1222 COVID-19 vaccine (dated by TCRdb to the early 2020s). Background for the entire study: A total of more than 230 trial participants underwent TCR sequencing, of whom some 210 received two doses of AZD1222 and about 25 received two doses of the MenACWY control vaccine. Trial participants were enrolled into age subgroups of 18-55, 56-69 and 70-plus years, which contained about 150, 28 and 57 TCR-sequenced participants, respectively.

Study-level results and caveats: Conclusions about previously exposed vaccinees are limited, since just a handful of AZD1222 recipients were seropositive for SARS-CoV-2 at baseline. After two AZD1222 doses, spike-specific TCR breadth and depth were significantly higher than at day 0 and than in MenACWY recipients. Reportedly, almost half of the unique spike-specific TCRs recognized epitopes lying outside the regions that are mutated in the B.1.351 and B.1.1.7 variants. Participants were mostly white British and included more females than males, and it was suggested by the authors that clonal diversity may have been underestimated. Vaccine-associated CD4 TCRs spanned the whole spike protein, with dominant responses in regions 160-218 and 743-854. Because no day 14 peak-response samples were available, repertoires were characterized only after the peak T cell response. In the small 56-69-year group, the increase in depth fell short of significance, most likely because of low power.

This sequence was found in an adult who received the AZD1222 COVID-19 vaccine. The material was peripheral blood, obtained 28 days after the second AZD1222 dose. The chain couples TRBV5-1 to TRBJ1-2; TRBD1 lines up with 7 middle nucleotides. For the CDR3, the sequence is CASSLGLTGINGYTF. The nucleotides are TGCGCCAGCAGCTTGGGCCTGACAGGGATAAATGGCTACACCTTC.